This is a list of T cell receptor beta chains from one sample in a study of cytotoxic CD8 clonotypes in ibrutinib-treated CLL. TCRdb's table, derived via immunoSEQ multiplex PCR, lists solely in-frame clones and lacks some. This table holds 150,000 to 200,000 clones, around nine tenths found once. This specimen was PBMCs, taken at disease progression, from a patient treated with ibrutinib. The receptors were sampled from a human donor with chronic lymphocytic leukemia. Both conserved end residues are part of each CDR3.

v_gene | len | CDR3aa
TRBV6-5 | 16 | CASSYDPGKGNQPQHF
TRBV30 | 14 | CAWSAGGGLGEAFF
TRBV19 | 15 | CASSTPGQGREKLFF
TRBV2 | 16 | CASRRGLAGWGGEQFF
TRBV6-5 | 14 | CASSYSAEGEKLFF
TRBV10-3 | 13 | CAIRASGGDEQFF
TRBV7-2 | 12 | CASPTAYYGYTF
TRBV6-5 | 14 | CASSTDRLQETQYF
TRBV19 | 13 | CASSITRDYEQYF
TRBV7-9 | 15 | CASSDSELLGTEAFF
TRBV7-9 | 17 | CASSPGGRHANPYEQYF
TRBV5-3 | 14 | CASIGSDSNQPQHF
TRBV7-8 | 17 | CASSLVVVRLADNEQFF
TRBV5-1 | 16 | CASSLASSVGTDTQYF
TRBV7-2 | 12 | CASSSIASEQFF
TRBV6-5 | 14 | CASSLRQGTYEQYF
TRBV27 | 15 | CASSLSRLGTDTQYF
TRBV4-1 | 15 | CASSPTGQMNTEAFF
TRBV6-1 | 14 | CASRLQRHYNEQFF
TRBV7-9 | 14 | CASSLQGPFNEQFF
TRBV2 | 15 | CASRASRADWNEQFF
TRBV2 | 14 | CATGEGGVSNEQYF
TRBV9 | 18 | CASSRGWTGRGSYNEQFF
TRBV9 | 16 | CASSVGDSLLRVDAFF
TRBV5-1 | 12 | CASSLVQETQYF
TRBV7-3 | 15 | CASSPAGGEDGELFF
TRBV18 | 20 | CASSPRLEEEGTGAPEPQHF
TRBV9 | 13 | CASNGASTDTQYF
TRBV21-1 | 14 | CASHHSGSEVEQYF
TRBV7-3 | 14 | CASSRDPSTDTQYF